The 20 T cell receptor beta chains in this list originate from one sample, sequenced in a study of CD8 T cells in ankylosing spondylitis. TCRdb re-derived calls from the 5' RACE reads in MiXCR, one entry per CDR3 protein. The sample has around 300,000 distinct CDR3 sequences; about 15% are singletons. The specimen sequenced was blood, either unsorted or a sorted T cell fraction (not recorded which). The receptors come from a male donor with ankylosing spondylitis or in good health (not recorded which).

This clonotype was found a few times. V gene TRBV6-2 or TRBV6-3 combines with J gene TRBJ2-1; TRBD2 aligns across 12 bases. The CDR3 extends over 19 amino acids. V dropped 6 bases and J dropped 0; count of bases not matched to a gene: 12. Per germline, CDR1 MNHEY and CDR2 SVGEGT. CDR3 nucleotide sequence: TGTGCCAGCAGACTCCACCGGGCTAGCGGGAGGGCCTCCTACAATGAGCAGTTCTTC. It codes for CASRLHRASGRASYNEQFF.

This clonotype was observed a handful of times. V usage is TRBV21-1 and J usage is TRBJ1-6. TRBV21-1 is tagged as a pseudogene. The CDR3 length is 15 residues. The CDR3 sequence is CARKSSGLSNSPLHF. The CDR3 region has the DNA TGTGCCAGGAAAAGTAGCGGTTTGAGTAATTCACCCCTCCACTTT.

CDR3 in DNA: TGTGCCTGGGGCAGACAGGGGGCGGATCCCCTCCACTTT. Translating gives CAWGRQGADPLHF. The chain combines TRBV30 with TRBJ1-6; 10 bases are shared with TRBD1. The germline CDR1 and CDR2 sequences are GTSNPN and SVGIG (reference sequence). The ends lost 5 bases at V and 13 bases at J; junction bases unmatched: 8. The CDR3 sequence is 13 residues long.

This clonotype has just a few counts. V usage is TRBV3-1 and J usage is TRBJ2-3; D is possibly TRBD1 (5 bases). The CDR3 spans 14 residues. Germline V gene lookup returns CDR1 LGHDT and CDR2 YNNKEL (reference sequence). V lost 4 bases to trimming and J lost 5 bases, with 13 bases between them. The CDR3 DNA sequence: TGTGCCAGCAGCCGGTGGGGCCAGGGAGATACGCAGTATTTT. Its translation is CASSRWGQGDTQYF.

The rearrangement joins TRBV6-2 or TRBV6-3 to TRBJ1-1, with D hard to call. The CDR3 runs 13 residues. The V end lost 6 bases, the J end lost 4 bases, and 12 bases lay between the germline ends. Germline CDR1 is MNHEY and CDR2 is SVGEGT. The CDR3 DNA sequence: TGTGCCAGCAGCCCTTACCATAGCACTGAAGCTTTCTTT. Amino acids: CASSPYHSTEAFF.

The chain uses TRBV3-1 and TRBJ2-5; D gene unclear. The CDR3 runs 16 residues. Trimming stripped 1 base from V and 5 bases from J, with 17 bases between. Germline lookup yields CDR1 LGHDT and CDR2 YNNKEL (reference sequence). This CDR3 is CASSQGDLGPGETQYF. DNA for the CDR3: TGTGCCAGCAGCCAAGGGGATCTAGGGCCTGGGGAGACCCAGTACTTC.

In its sample, this clonotype was seen a few times. CDR3 amino acids: CASSWATSGGANEQFF. CDR3 DNA: TGTGCCAGCAGTTGGGCGACTAGCGGGGGGGCTAATGAGCAGTTCTTC. The rearrangement links TRBV6-5 to TRBJ2-1, with 14 bases aligning to TRBD2. CDR3 length: 16 residues. V was clipped by 4 bases and J by 7 bases; unmatched bases: 6. CDR1 MNHEY and CDR2 SVGAGI come from the germline V gene.

This sequence joins TRBV6-2 or TRBV6-3 and TRBJ1-2; D unresolved. The CDR3 covers 14 residues. The ends were cut back, 7 bases at V and 0 bases at J, with 12 bases in the middle. Per germline, CDR1 MNHEY and CDR2 SVGEGT. CDR3 sequence (DNA): TGTGCCAGCAATATAGGAGGCTCTAACTATGGCTACACCTTC. Translating it yields CASNIGGSNYGYTF.

This sequence joins TRBV12-3 or TRBV12-4 and TRBJ1-1, with D possibly being TRBD1 (6 bases). This CDR3 spans 16 amino acids. V gave up 1 base and J gave up 5 bases, with 17 bases separating them. CDR3 in DNA: TGTGCCAGCAGTTTAGAGGCAGGGGCGGGGGGGACTGAAGCTTTCTTT. Translating it yields CASSLEAGAGGTEAFF.

V gene TRBV30 combines with J gene TRBJ1-2; D perhaps matches TRBD1 (6 bases). The CDR3 is 11 residues long. The germline CDR1 and CDR2 sequences are GTSNPN and SVGIG (reference sequence). Trimming took 1 base from V and 7 from J, leaving 7 bases between them. The CDR3: CAWSGGAGYTF. In DNA form, the CDR3 reads TGTGCCTGGAGTGGGGGGGCTGGCTACACCTTC.

The CDR3 bases are TGTGCCAGTACAGGGGGTGGGGCCAACGTCCTGACTTTC. Residues: CASTGGGANVLTF. The chain couples TRBV6-1 to TRBJ2-6; 8 bases agree with TRBD1. There are 13 residues in the CDR3. V was pared by 9 bases and J by 3 bases, with 1 base of the junction left unmatched. The germline gives CDR1 MNHNS, CDR2 SASEGT.

The sample holds a few counts of this clonotype. V gene TRBV4-1 combines with J gene TRBJ2-2; weak D call: TRBD2 (5 bases). The V end lost 0 bases, the J end lost 2 bases, and 7 bases lay between the germline ends. CDR1 MGHRA and CDR2 YSYEKL come from the germline V gene. This CDR3 has 15 amino acids. For the CDR3, the DNA is TGCGCCAGCAGCCAAGATGGAGGAAACACCGGGGAGCTGTTTTTT. As protein: CASSQDGGNTGELFF.

This clonotype came up a few times. This chain connects TRBV9 to TRBJ1-1; D is unresolved. Trimming shortened V by 7 bases and J by 0 bases, and 19 bases separated the two germline ends. There are 16 residues in the CDR3. The germline V gene has CDR1 SGDLS and CDR2 YYNGEE. CDR3 DNA: TGTGCCAGCTCCCGAACCACGGGTACGATGAACACTGAAGCTTTCTTT. Protein sequence: CASSRTTGTMNTEAFF.

In this sample, this clonotype turned up a few times. V gene TRBV4-1 combines with J gene TRBJ1-5; D may be TRBD1 (5 bases). Germline V gene sequence: CDR1 MGHRA, CDR2 YSYEKL. Trimming took off 2 bases at V and 9 bases at J, with 14 bases between the two ends. The CDR3 sequence is 14 residues long. CDR3 amino acids: CASSQRDGDWPQHF. The DNA of the CDR3 is TGCGCCAGCAGCCAACGGGACGGGGATTGGCCCCAGCATTTT.

This clonotype was counted only a few times. V and J are TRBV24-1 and TRBJ2-1, with D possibly being TRBD2 (6 bases). The germline V gene encodes CDR1 KGHDR and CDR2 SFDVKD. With 5 bases removed from V and 5 bases from J, the gap between germline ends came to 12 bases. CDR3 length: 14 residues. CDR3 amino acids: CATSGASENNEQFF. DNA of the CDR3: TGTGCCACCAGTGGGGCTAGCGAGAACAATGAGCAGTTCTTC.

This clonotype was detected ten times or more. The rearrangement joins TRBV12-3 or TRBV12-4 to TRBJ2-2; D is unclear. V shed 3 bases and J shed 3 bases, with 2 bases lying between them. The CDR3 is made up of 12 amino acids. In nucleotides, the CDR3 is TGTGCCAGCAGTTTCGACACCGGGGAGCTGTTTTTT. Its translation: CASSFDTGELFF.

The chain is built from TRBV11-3 and TRBJ2-1; D possibly uses TRBD1 or TRBD2 (5 bases each). There are 13 residues in the CDR3. Trimming removed 5 bases at V and 8 bases at J, with 13 bases between. The germline CDR1 and CDR2 sequences are SGHNT and YENEEA. This chain's CDR3 is CASSDGGSDEQFF. The CDR3 coding sequence is TGTGCCAGCAGCGATGGGGGATCCGATGAGCAGTTCTTC.

This clonotype came up many times. The chain couples TRBV12-3 or TRBV12-4 to TRBJ1-2, with D hard to call. CDR3 length equals 14 residues. Trimming cost V 0 bases and J 0 bases, with 5 bases left between them. The CDR3: CASSLAGSNYGYTF. The CDR3 nucleotides are TGTGCCAGCAGTTTAGCAGGCTCTAACTATGGCTACACCTTC.

The J gene is TRBJ2-1, the V gene TRBV11-1; 7 nucleotides align to TRBD2. Per the germline V gene, CDR1 is SGHAT and CDR2 is FQDESV (reference sequence). With 3 bases clipped from V and 7 bases from J, the junction kept 12 bases outside the gene matches. The length of the CDR3 is 16 residues. As DNA, the CDR3 is TGTGCCAGCAGCTTTAATGGCGCGGGAGCTCAGAATGAGCAGTTCTTC. Its protein product is CASSFNGAGAQNEQFF.

V and J are TRBV5-1 and TRBJ2-5; no clear D gene. Trimming took off 2 bases at V and 0 bases at J, with 8 bases between the two ends. The V gene's germline CDR1 is SGHRS and CDR2 YFSETQ. The CDR3 has 14 amino acids. The CDR3: CASSFPGYQETQYF. The CDR3, as DNA: TGCGCCAGCAGCTTCCCGGGCTACCAAGAGACCCAGTACTTC.